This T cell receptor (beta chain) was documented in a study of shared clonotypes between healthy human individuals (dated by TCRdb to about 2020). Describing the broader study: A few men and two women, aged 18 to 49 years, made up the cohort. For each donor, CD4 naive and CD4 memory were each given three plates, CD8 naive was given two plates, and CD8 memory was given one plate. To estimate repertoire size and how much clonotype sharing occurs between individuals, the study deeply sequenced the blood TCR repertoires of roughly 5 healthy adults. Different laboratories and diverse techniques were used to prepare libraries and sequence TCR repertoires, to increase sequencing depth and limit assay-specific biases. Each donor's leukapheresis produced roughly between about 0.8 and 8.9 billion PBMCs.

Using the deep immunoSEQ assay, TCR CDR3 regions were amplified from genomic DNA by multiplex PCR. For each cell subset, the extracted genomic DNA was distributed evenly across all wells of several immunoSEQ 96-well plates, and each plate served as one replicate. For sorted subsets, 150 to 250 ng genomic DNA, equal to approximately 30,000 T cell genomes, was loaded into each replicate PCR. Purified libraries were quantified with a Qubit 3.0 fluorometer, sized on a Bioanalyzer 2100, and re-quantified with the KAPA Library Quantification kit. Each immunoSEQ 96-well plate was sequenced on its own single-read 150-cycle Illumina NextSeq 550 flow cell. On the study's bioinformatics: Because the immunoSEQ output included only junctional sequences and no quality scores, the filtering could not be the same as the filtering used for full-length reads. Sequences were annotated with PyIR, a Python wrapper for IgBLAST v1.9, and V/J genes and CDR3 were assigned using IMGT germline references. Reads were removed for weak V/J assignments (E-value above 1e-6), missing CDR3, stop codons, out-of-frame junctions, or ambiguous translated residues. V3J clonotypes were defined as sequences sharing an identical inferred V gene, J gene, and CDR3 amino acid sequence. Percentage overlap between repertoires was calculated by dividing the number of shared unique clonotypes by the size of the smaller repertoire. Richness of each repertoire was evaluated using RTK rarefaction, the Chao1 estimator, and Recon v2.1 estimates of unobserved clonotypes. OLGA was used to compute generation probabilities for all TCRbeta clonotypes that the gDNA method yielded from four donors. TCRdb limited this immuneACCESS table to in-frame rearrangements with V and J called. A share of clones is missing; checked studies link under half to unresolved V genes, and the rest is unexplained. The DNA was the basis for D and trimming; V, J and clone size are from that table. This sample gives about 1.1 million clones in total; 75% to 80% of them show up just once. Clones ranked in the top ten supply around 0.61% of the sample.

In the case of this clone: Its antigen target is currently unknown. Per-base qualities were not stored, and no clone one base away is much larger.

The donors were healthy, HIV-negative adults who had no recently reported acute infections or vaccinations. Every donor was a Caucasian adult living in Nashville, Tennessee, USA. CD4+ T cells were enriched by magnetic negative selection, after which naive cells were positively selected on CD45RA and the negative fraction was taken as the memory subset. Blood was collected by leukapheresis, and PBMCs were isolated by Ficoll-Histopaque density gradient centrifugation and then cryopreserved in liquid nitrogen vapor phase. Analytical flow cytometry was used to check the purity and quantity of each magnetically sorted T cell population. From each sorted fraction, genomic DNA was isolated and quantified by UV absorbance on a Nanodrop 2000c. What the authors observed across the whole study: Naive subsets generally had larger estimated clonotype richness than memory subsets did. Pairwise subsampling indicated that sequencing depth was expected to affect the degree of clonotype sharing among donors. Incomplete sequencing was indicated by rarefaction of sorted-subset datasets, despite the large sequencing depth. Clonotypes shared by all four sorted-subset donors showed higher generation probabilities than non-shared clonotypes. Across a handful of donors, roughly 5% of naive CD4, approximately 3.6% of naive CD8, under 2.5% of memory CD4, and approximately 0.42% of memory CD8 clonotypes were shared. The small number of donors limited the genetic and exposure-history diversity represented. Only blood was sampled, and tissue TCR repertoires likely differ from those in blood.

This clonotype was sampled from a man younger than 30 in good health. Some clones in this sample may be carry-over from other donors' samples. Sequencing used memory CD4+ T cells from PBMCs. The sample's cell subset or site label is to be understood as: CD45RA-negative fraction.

Read as DNA, the sequence is TGTGCCAGCAGTTCCGTAGCGGGAATGGGCGAGCAGTACTTC. This codes for CASSSVAGMGEQYF. The V gene is TRBV6-1 and the J gene is TRBJ2-7; the junction holds 8 bases that match TRBD2. V ends up 5 bases short and J 6 bases short, with an unmatched junction base count of 9. The CDR3 covers 14 residues, taking in both the cysteine and the phenylalanine. The read is trimmed to its CDR3 DNA, 42 bases read in frame from base 1. CDR1 is given as MNHNS and CDR2 as SASEGT, both from the germline V gene.